This TCR beta chain was captured in a study of blood T cell repertoires in COVID-19. Here immunoSEQ multiplex PCR was the method, and the copy in TCRdb shows in-frame clones only, minus some. Found here are 250,000 or so clones, approximately 91% of them singletons; the top ten hold 0.65% to 0.95%. The CDR3 sequence is 15 residues long. Per germline, CDR1 SGHNT and CDR2 YENEEA. The ends were cut back, 2 bases at V and 1 base at J, with 12 bases in the middle. V gene TRBV11-3 combines with J gene TRBJ2-7; D gene unclear. What was sequenced was peripheral blood. The source is a woman aged 25 to 39 with acute or convalescent COVID-19. In nucleotides, the CDR3 is TGTGCCAGCAGCTTATCTACAGACGGATCCTACGAGCAGTACTTC. Translation: CASSLSTDGSYEQYF. The variable domain in full, with the rest retrieved from reference TRBV11-3 and TRBJ2-7, is EAGVVQSPRYKIIEKKQPVAFWCNPISGHNTLYWYLQNLGQGPELLIRYENEEAVDDSQLPKDRFSAERLKGVDSTLKIQPAELGDSAVYLCASSLSTDGSYEQYFGPGTRLTVT.